The 23 T cell receptor beta chains listed next were all sequenced from one sample in a study of cytomegalovirus exposure and HLA in healthy donors. Vbeta (60) and Jbeta (13) primers were used in the PCR. TCRdb's table, derived via immunoSEQ multiplex PCR, lists solely in-frame clones and lacks some. Recorded for this sample: approximately 47,000 clones. Sequenced input: PBMCs. All receptors derive from a male donor in good health and CMV-seronegative.

The chain employs TRBV6-5 and TRBJ1-2; the D gene is possibly TRBD1 (5 bases). The CDR3 totals 14 residues. Germline loops: CDR1 MNHEY, CDR2 SVGAGI. V was clipped by 2 bases and J by 8 bases, with 15 bases between them. CDR3 residues: CASSYQGGMGGYTF. CDR3 DNA sequence: TGTGCCAGCAGTTACCAGGGAGGGATGGGGGGCTACACCTTC.

The gene calls are TRBV6-5 and TRBJ1-1; no reliable D call. CDR1 is MNHEY, CDR2 SVGAGI, per germline. Trimming removed 7 bases from V and 1 base from J, with 13 bases in between. This CDR3 is 14 amino acids long. The CDR3 loop reads CASIGRLGNTEAFF. As DNA, the CDR3 is TGTGCCAGCATCGGGAGGCTGGGGAACACTGAAGCTTTCTTT.

V and J are TRBV7-2 and TRBJ2-4, with TRBD2 as a possible D gene (5 bases). Germline CDR1 is SGHTA and CDR2 is FQGNSA. The CDR3 consists of 16 residues. V shed 3 bases and J shed 6 bases, with 18 bases lying between them. This CDR3 reads CASSFRGMASTNIQYF. The CDR3 coding sequence is TGTGCCAGCAGCTTTCGGGGAATGGCATCCACAAACATTCAGTACTTC.

This chain joins TRBV4-2 and TRBJ1-1, with D unclear. In germline, CDR1 is LGHNA, CDR2 YNFKEQ. This CDR3 contains 17 residues. The V gene lost 0 bases and the J gene lost 1 base, with 15 bases spanning the gap. The CDR3 here is CASSQDPLEGSNTEAFF. The CDR3 bases are TGTGCCAGCAGCCAAGATCCGTTGGAGGGCTCGAACACTGAAGCTTTCTTT.

The V and J genes are TRBV5-4 and TRBJ2-5; 8 bases are a match to TRBD2. This CDR3 comprises 17 residues. The trim removed 0 bases at V and 5 bases at J, leaving 12 bases unmatched. Germline values: CDR1 SGHNT, CDR2 YYREEE (reference sequence). The CDR3 bases are TGTGCCAGCAGCTTGGGATTGACGGGGGGGCCGAGGGAGACCCAGTACTTC. It encodes CASSLGLTGGPRETQYF.

The DNA of the CDR3 is TGTGCCAGCTCACCGGGCAGGGGTCCGGCAGATACGCAGTATTTT. The encoded protein is CASSPGRGPADTQYF. The gene calls are TRBV18 and TRBJ2-3; perhaps TRBD1 as D (6 bases). This CDR3 is built from 15 residues. CDR1 and CDR2 (germline): KGHSH, LQKENI. V shed 3 bases and J shed 4 bases, with 14 bases lying between them.

The chain recombines TRBV4-1 with TRBJ2-2, with 8 nucleotides matching TRBD1. Per germline, CDR1 MGHRA and CDR2 YSYEKL. This CDR3 is 17 amino acids long. The V gene end was trimmed by 0 bases and the J gene end by 6 bases; junction bases not matched to a gene: 9. The CDR3 DNA follows: TGCGCCAGCAGCCAAGATGCAGGGGGCATCAGATCCGGGGAGCTGTTTTTT. Translated: CASSQDAGGIRSGELFF.

The chain recombines TRBV6-1 with TRBJ1-5; no definite D call. The CDR3 runs to 14 residues. Deletions cut 3 bases from V and 4 bases from J, with 10 bases between. Germline CDR1 is MNHNS and CDR2 is SASEGT. Written as DNA, the CDR3 is TGTGCCAGCAGTGACACGCGGATGAATCAGCCCCAGCATTTT. Translation gives CASSDTRMNQPQHF.

The V and J genes are TRBV7-3 and TRBJ1-5; 9 bases align to TRBD1. From germline, CDR1 is SGHTA and CDR2 FQGTGA. This CDR3 is 13 amino acids long. After removal of 3 bases from V and 7 bases from J, the junction contained 1 base not matched to a gene. CDR3 nucleotide sequence: TGTGCCAGCAGCTTGGACAGGGGCCAGCCCCAGCATTTT. Residues: CASSLDRGQPQHF.

This chain joins TRBV30 and TRBJ2-3; 11 nucleotides match TRBD2. V lost 0 bases to trimming and J lost 5 bases; unmatched junction nucleotides: 4. The germline gives CDR1 GTSNPN, CDR2 SVGIG (reference sequence). The CDR3 is made up of 15 amino acids. The CDR3 spells CAWSVLAGGGDTQYF. The CDR3 bases are TGTGCCTGGAGTGTGCTAGCGGGGGGAGGAGATACGCAGTATTTT.

This sequence joins TRBV4-3 and TRBJ2-1; weak D call: TRBD2 (6 bases). The CDR3 runs 13 residues. CDR1 and CDR2 (germline): LGHNA, YSLEER. The V gene lost 0 bases and the J gene lost 13 bases, with 13 bases spanning the gap. The CDR3, as DNA: TGCGCCAGCAGCCAAGACCTGGGGGGTACACAGTTCTTC. It codes for CASSQDLGGTQFF.

The rearrangement uses TRBV7-9 and TRBJ2-3; tentative D call: TRBD2 (6 bases). This CDR3 is built from 15 residues. Germline V CDR1 and CDR2: SEHNR, FQNEAQ (reference sequence). Trimming took 5 bases from V and 6 from J, leaving 18 bases between them. Written as DNA, the CDR3 is TGTGCCAGCAGCCCTCGGGGGTCTGAGTTGGATACGCAGTATTTT. It yields the protein CASSPRGSELDTQYF.

CDR3 residues: CASSIPDSQPQHF. CDR3 nucleotide sequence: TGTGCCAGTAGTATCCCCGACAGTCAGCCCCAGCATTTT. The rearrangement uses TRBV19 and TRBJ1-5; a possible D gene is TRBD1 (5 bases). There are 13 residues in the CDR3. Germline lookup yields CDR1 LNHDA and CDR2 SQIVND (reference sequence). V lost 3 bases, J lost 6 bases, and 9 bases lay in between.

The genes are TRBV12-2 and TRBJ2-5; the D call in the table, TRBD2, was not verified against the DNA. TRBV12-2 is flagged as a pseudogene. The CDR3 covers 17 residues. As DNA, the CDR3 is TGTGCAAGTCGCTTAGTGGGAGGAGCGGGGGACGTGGAGACCCAGTACTTC. Protein: CASRLVGGAGDVETQYF.

This chain links TRBV5-6 with TRBJ1-6, with unresolved D. Germline values: CDR1 SGHDT, CDR2 YYEEEE. The CDR3 length is 14 residues. V shed 3 bases and J shed 9 bases, with 13 bases lying between them. The CDR3 loop is CASSSLETSSPLHF. In DNA, the CDR3 is TGTGCCAGCAGCTCCCTCGAAACAAGTTCACCCCTCCACTTT.

The chain employs TRBV30 and TRBJ1-3; D is undetermined. Germline V lookup: CDR1 GTSNPN, CDR2 SVGIG (reference sequence). The CDR3 loop spans 14 amino acids. V lost 5 bases to trimming and J lost 1 base, with 12 bases between them. CDR3 DNA sequence: TGTGCCTGGTCGAGGACTGGGTCTGGAAACACCATATATTTT. Residues: CAWSRTGSGNTIYF.

CDR3 amino acids: CAWSAPGQTFLAKNIQYF. The CDR3 coding sequence is TGTGCCTGGAGTGCTCCGGGACAAACATTCCTAGCCAAAAACATTCAGTACTTC. This rearrangement joins TRBV30 to TRBJ2-4; D is possibly TRBD1 (6 bases). This CDR3 has 18 residues. Germline lookup yields CDR1 GTSNPN and CDR2 SVGIG (reference sequence). Trimming stripped 1 base from V and 0 bases from J, with 19 bases between.

V and J are TRBV1 and TRBJ1-6; TRBD1, as called in the table, went unchecked against the DNA. TRBV1 is annotated as a pseudogene. The CDR3 contains 17 residues. The CDR3 protein is CTSSQPRGTFGNSPLHF. CDR3 DNA: TGCACCAGCAGCCAACCCAGGGGAACGTTTGGAAATTCACCCCTCCACTTT.

The CDR3 loop is CAWSKRDTPNYGYTF. CDR3 nucleotides: TGTGCCTGGAGTAAGAGGGACACTCCTAACTATGGCTACACCTTC. This chain connects TRBV30 to TRBJ1-2, with TRBD1 as a possible D gene (6 bases). Germline loops: CDR1 GTSNPN, CDR2 SVGIG (reference sequence). Between the trimmed V and J ends, which lost 2 bases and 0 bases, there was a span of 13 bases. The CDR3 is 15 amino acids. Full variable domain (missing parts from reference TRBV30 and TRBJ1-2): SQTIHQWPATLVQPVGSPLSLECTVEGTSNPNLYWYRQAAGRGLQLLFYSVGIGQISSEVPQNLSASRPQDRQFILSSKKLLLSDSGFYLCAWSKRDTPNYGYTFGSGTRLTVV.

The chain employs TRBV4-1 and TRBJ1-1; D is ambiguous. Germline V gene sequence: CDR1 MGHRA, CDR2 YSYEKL. V gave up 0 bases and J gave up 3 bases, with 5 bases separating them. The length of the CDR3 is 13 residues. DNA of the CDR3: TGCGCCAGCAGCCAAGAACCGGACACTGAAGCTTTCTTT. It encodes CASSQEPDTEAFF.

The chain's CDR3 is CASAGPVETQYF. CDR3 nucleotide sequence: TGTGCCAGTGCAGGGCCTGTGGAGACCCAGTACTTC. The chain is built from TRBV19 and TRBJ2-5; TRBD1 might be the D (5 bases). The V end lost 8 bases, the J end lost 5 bases, and 12 bases lay between the germline ends. This CDR3 is 12 amino acids long. Looked up from germline, CDR1 is LNHDA and CDR2 is SQIVND (reference sequence).

The rearrangement links TRBV30 to TRBJ1-6; 7 positions match TRBD1. This CDR3 has 16 residues. In germline, CDR1 is GTSNPN, CDR2 SVGIG (reference sequence). The J segment lost 4 bases and the V segment lost 0 bases, leaving 6 bases of the junction unmatched. The CDR3 DNA is TGTGCCTGGAGTGTACGGGGGACAGCTTATAATTCACCCCTCCACTTT. Translating it yields CAWSVRGTAYNSPLHF.

The chain uses TRBV5-1 and TRBJ2-7, with 8 bases matching TRBD1. CDR3 length: 16 amino acids. Trimming cost V 2 bases and J 2 bases; bases outside gene matches: 9. CDR1 is SGHRS and CDR2 is YFSETQ in the germline V gene. This CDR3 reads CASSLRRQGPPYEQYF. The CDR3 DNA follows: TGCGCCAGCAGCTTAAGAAGACAGGGGCCCCCCTACGAGCAGTACTTC.